This TCR beta chain was captured in a study of T cell repertoires in cytomegalovirus infection (dated by TCRdb to about 2019). In terms of the full investigation: Recently identified HLA-C-restricted CMV epitopes, whose presentation resists viral immunomodulation, were targeted by peptide stimulations together with well-studied HLA-B-restricted epitopes. Donor HLA type was relevant to the analysis, because carriage of CMV infection together with the matching HLA type was indicated by public TCR beta signatures.

This clonotype was seen only a few times. The antigen it recognizes is unknown. No clone much larger than this one lies a single base away; base qualities are absent. The sequencing machine was an Illumina HiSeq 1500. TCRdb handled the public reads itself, with Q25 trimming in fastp and clone calling in MiXCR, and kept productive beta chains. Rows matching on CDR3 protein sequence are summarized as one entry with the most common DNA and genes. The sample data list some 920,000 distinct CDR3 sequences, and approximately 30% of these were observed just once. Roughly 13% of the sample is held by the ten biggest clonotypes. The study at large found these results: The ex vivo response was dominated by HLA-C-restricted CMV-specific TCR beta clonotypes, which also provided the single most frequent clonotype in two of eight donors. Carriers of CMV infection plus the relevant HLA type were discriminated by the cumulative frequency of public TCR beta family members in the study cohort and in an independent roughly 370-donor cohort.

Read against the paper, the sample's treatment or condition label means: in vitro stimulation with specific CMV peptide epitopes to enrich CMV-specific T cells. From cysteine to valine, the CDR3 is 12 amino acids long. Only CDR3 DNA remains: 36 bases, in frame from the first base. Trimming at the junction amounts to 0 bases on V and 6 bases on J, and the germline ends lie 6 bases apart. The germline V gene supplies CDR1 MNHNS and CDR2 SASEGT. This TCR was sampled from a human donor in good health (CMV status not recorded). Some clones in this sample may be carry-over from other donors' samples. The sequencing used cultured CD8+ T cells from PBMCs, collected from culture after CMV antigen stimulation. The chain was built from TRBV6-1 and TRBJ2-7, with the D gene not confidently named. The encoded CDR3 is CASSEAGLEQYV. At the DNA level, the sequence is TGTGCCAGCAGTGAAGCAGGGCTCGAGCAGTACGTC.